This TCR beta chain derives from a study of response to subunit inactivated influenza vaccine. Study results and limitations: The authors suggested that few new T cells are recruited per seasonal influenza vaccination.

A remark on this clonotype: The target antigen is unknown.

TCRdb used MiXCR to reprocess the RT-PCR reads, holding one entry per CDR3 protein. The repertoire holds about half a million distinct CDR3 sequences, with roughly 25% as singletons. The ends were cut back, 6 bases at V and 6 bases at J, with 15 bases in the middle. This CDR3 comprises 13 residues. Germline V gene data show CDR1 as SQVTM and CDR2 as ANQGSEA. The TCR sequence derives from a man in his fifties or sixties who received an inactivated influenza vaccine. The material sequenced was CD4+ T cells sorted from PBMCs, taken about 5 days after vaccination. The chain is built from TRBV29-1 and TRBJ2-1; a weak D match, TRBD1 (6 bases). The chain's CDR3 is CSVSRDTVNEQFF. The CDR3 DNA reads TGCAGCGTCTCTAGGGACACCGTCAATGAGCAGTTCTTC.